A single sample gave rise to the 11 T cell receptor beta chains below, sequenced in a study of T-cell reconstitution after alpha-beta-depleted transplantation in children. Researchers prepared the TCRbeta library using unique molecular identifiers, the study reports. TCRdb re-derived calls from the PCR reads in MiXCR, one entry per CDR3 protein. The sample gives a few hundred thousand distinct CDR3 sequences, 10% to 15% of which show up once; about 2% is in the top ten. The input for sequencing was PBMCs, mostly from graft donor cells, taken 360 days after TCRalphabeta/CD19-depleted stem cell transplant. The receptor set was obtained from a male patient under 18 who had a stem cell transplant for acute myeloid leukemia, so the T cells may come from the graft donor.

This clonotype was counted between two and nine times. The chain joins TRBV9 to TRBJ1-4, with D unclear. V was cut by 0 bases and J by 7 bases, with 7 bases left in between. Germline CDR1 SGDLS, CDR2 YYNGEE. This CDR3 region has 13 residues. CDR3: CASSVESGEKLFF. CDR3 bases: TGTGCCAGCAGCGTAGAGAGTGGTGAAAAACTGTTTTTT.

This chain uses TRBV7-2 with TRBJ2-7; 9 nucleotides align to TRBD2. Germline CDR1 reads SGHTA; CDR2 reads FQGNSA. Trimming cost V 2 bases and J 0 bases; bases outside gene matches: 5. The CDR3 is made up of 16 amino acids. CDR3 region: CASSLTLAGPSYEQYF. The CDR3, as DNA: TGTGCCAGCAGCTTAACGCTAGCGGGGCCCTCCTACGAGCAGTACTTC. The full variable domain, its missing parts supplied by reference TRBV7-2 and TRBJ2-7, is GAGVSQSPSNKVTEKGKDVELRCDPISGHTALYWYRQSLGQGLEFLIYFQGNSAPDKSGLPSDRFSAERTGGSVSTLTIQRTQQEDSAVYLCASSLTLAGPSYEQYFGPGTRLTVT.

The CDR3 DNA sequence: TGCAGCGCTGGACCCGACGTCTACAATGAGCAGTTCTTC. Its protein product is CSAGPDVYNEQFF. This sequence joins TRBV29-1 and TRBJ2-1; D not certain. Trimming shortened V by 7 bases and J by 3 bases, and 13 bases separated the two germline ends. There are 13 residues in the CDR3. Germline V gene lookup returns CDR1 SQVTM and CDR2 ANQGSEA.

A few counts support this clonotype. This sequence joins TRBV6-2 or TRBV6-3 and TRBJ2-7; D is undetermined. V was pared by 5 bases and J by 3 bases, with 17 bases between. This CDR3 has 15 amino acids. The V gene's germline CDR1 is MNHEY and CDR2 SVGEGT. CDR3: CASSRTSPHFYEQYF. The CDR3 nucleotides are TGTGCCAGCAGTCGCACGTCTCCCCACTTCTACGAGCAGTACTTC.

This clonotype has more than one count but fewer than ten. This chain uses TRBV29-1 with TRBJ2-1; 9 positions match TRBD2. There are 13 residues in the CDR3. Germline lookup yields CDR1 SQVTM and CDR2 ANQGSEA. V lost 6 bases to trimming and J lost 7 bases; unmatched junction nucleotides: 7. The CDR3 DNA reads as TGCAGCGTCAGGGCGGGAGGGCGGAATGAGCAGTTCTTC. Its translation is CSVRAGGRNEQFF.

This clonotype came up a few times. The rearrangement joins TRBV5-1 to TRBJ2-1; 7 bases match TRBD2. The CDR3 runs 15 residues. CDR1 and CDR2 from the germline V gene are SGHRS and YFSETQ. With 4 bases clipped from V and 3 bases from J, the junction kept 7 bases outside the gene matches. Here the CDR3 reads CASSLAGDFYNEQFF. In nucleotides, the CDR3 is TGCGCCAGCAGCCTTGCGGGGGATTTCTACAATGAGCAGTTCTTC.

This clonotype was picked up many times. The chain links TRBV28 to TRBJ1-2; 9 bases line up with TRBD1. Germline-derived CDR1 and CDR2 are MDHEN and SYDVKM. This CDR3 has 15 residues. Trimming cost V 6 bases and J 0 bases; bases outside gene matches: 5. The CDR3 is CASSMTGGANYGYTF. The CDR3 DNA reads TGTGCCAGCAGCATGACAGGGGGGGCTAACTATGGCTACACCTTC.

This clonotype was observed a few times. The CDR3 region is CASSVVGSISYNEQFF. The CDR3 DNA is TGTGCCAGCAGCGTAGTCGGGAGTATTTCCTACAATGAGCAGTTCTTC. The V and J genes are TRBV9 and TRBJ2-1, with D possibly matching TRBD2 (6 bases). V lost 0 bases, J lost 1 base, and 11 bases lay in between. CDR1 SGDLS and CDR2 YYNGEE come from the germline V gene. CDR3 length: 16 amino acids.

This clonotype was seen more than once but under ten times. This chain uses TRBV5-1 with TRBJ2-3, with a possible D match to TRBD1 (5 bases). CDR3 size: 16 residues. Germline lookup yields CDR1 SGHRS and CDR2 YFSETQ. The ends were cut back, 5 bases at V and 1 base at J, with 17 bases in the middle. CDR3 nucleotide sequence: TGCGCCAGCAGGATGGGATGGGGCAAGGGCACAGATACGCAGTATTTT. Translating gives CASRMGWGKGTDTQYF.

This clonotype was recorded a few times. This chain links TRBV7-9 with TRBJ2-3, with 8 bases aligning to TRBD1. This CDR3 is built from 14 residues. Germline V gene lookup returns CDR1 SEHNR and CDR2 FQNEAQ (reference sequence). With 5 bases clipped from V and 1 base from J, the junction kept 2 bases outside the gene matches. The CDR3 is CASSKDRGTDTQYF. CDR3 nucleotides: TGTGCCAGCAGCAAGGACAGGGGCACAGATACGCAGTATTTT.

This clonotype was seen at least ten times. The rearrangement links TRBV29-1 to TRBJ1-5; D may be TRBD1 (6 bases). The CDR3 covers 12 residues. V was shortened by 4 bases and J by 4 bases, with 8 bases between the two germline ends. Germline lookup yields CDR1 SQVTM and CDR2 ANQGSEA. The CDR3, as DNA: TGCAGCGTTGGGGACACAAATCAGCCCCAGCATTTT. Translation gives CSVGDTNQPQHF.